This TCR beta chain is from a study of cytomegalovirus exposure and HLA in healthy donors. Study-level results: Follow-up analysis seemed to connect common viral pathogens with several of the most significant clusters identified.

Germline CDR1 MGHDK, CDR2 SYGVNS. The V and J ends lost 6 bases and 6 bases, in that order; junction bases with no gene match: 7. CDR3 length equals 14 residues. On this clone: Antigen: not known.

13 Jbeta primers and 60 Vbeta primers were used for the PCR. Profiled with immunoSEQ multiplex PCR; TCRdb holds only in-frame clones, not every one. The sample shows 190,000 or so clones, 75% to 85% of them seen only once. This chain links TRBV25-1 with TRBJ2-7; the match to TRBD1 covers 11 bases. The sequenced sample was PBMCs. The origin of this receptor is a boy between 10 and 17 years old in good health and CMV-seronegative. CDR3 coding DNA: TGTGCCAGCAGGATGGGGACAGGGGGGATCGAGCAGTACTTC. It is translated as CASRMGTGGIEQYF.